This T cell receptor (beta chain) emerged from a study of T cells after yellow fever vaccination. This CDR3 has 13 amino acids. Germline V gene sequence: CDR1 DFQATT, CDR2 SNEGSKA (reference sequence). V was trimmed by 2 bases and J by 0 bases, leaving 2 bases between them. This clonotype was observed a handful of times. It was through 5'RACE template switching that TCR cDNA was made, with a universal primer site and UMIs added. TCRdb itself ran the 5' RACE reads through MiXCR, one entry per CDR3 protein. The data contain over 65,000 distinct CDR3 sequences, 10% to 15% of them singletons. Findings and caveats of the study: The appearance of a small share of clonotypes in both CD4 and CD8 compartments was observed. Abundant clonotypes from the bulk population could have been carried over as contaminants into FACS-sorted repertoires. Most primary-vaccination clones recurred post-booster (roughly 96% CD4, about 90% CD8).

The V call is TRBV20-1, the J call TRBJ2-6; no firm D call. The TCR originated in a man aged 18 to 30 who received the YFV17D yellow fever vaccine. The starting material was CD8+ T cells not binding an NS4B(214-222) dextramer, sorted from PBMCs, obtained 21 days after the first yellow fever vaccination. CDR3 in DNA: TGCAGTGCTAGAATCTCTGGGGCCAACGTCCTGACTTTC. This translates into CSARISGANVLTF.